The 28 T cell receptor beta chains below come from one sample, sequenced in a study of neurological immune-mediated disorders. TCRdb processed the 5' RACE reads anew with MiXCR; each CDR3 protein has one entry. The repertoire holds about 71,000 distinct CDR3 sequences, around 3% seen once, with about 3.5% in the top ten. The sequenced sample consisted of PBMCs. These receptors all stem from a man aged 35 to 55 with multiple sclerosis.

This clonotype was detected many times. The chain carries TRBV20-1 and TRBJ2-3, with D tentatively TRBD1 (5 bases). The ends were cut back, 0 bases at V and 4 bases at J, with 14 bases in the middle. Germline V gives CDR1 DFQATT, CDR2 SNEGSKA (reference sequence). This CDR3 comprises 15 residues. Here the CDR3 reads CSARDRSQGSDTQYF. The DNA for the CDR3 is TGCAGTGCTAGAGATCGAAGTCAGGGATCAGATACGCAGTATTTT.

V and J are TRBV27 and TRBJ2-1; the D gene is possibly TRBD2 (6 bases). This CDR3 spans 15 amino acids. CDR1 and CDR2 (germline): MNHEY, SMNVEV (reference sequence). V lost 8 bases and J 1 base, leaving 15 bases between the germline ends. In nucleotides, the CDR3 is TGTGCCAGCCGAACTCGGGGGTTGTCCTACAATGAGCAGTTCTTC. Amino acids: CASRTRGLSYNEQFF.

This clonotype was recorded at least ten times. This sequence joins TRBV7-9 and TRBJ2-2; D ambiguous. Germline V gene sequence: CDR1 SEHNR, CDR2 FQNEAQ (reference sequence). The CDR3 spans 13 residues. V was clipped by 3 bases and J by 1 base, with 3 bases between them. The CDR3 region has the DNA TGTGCCAGCAGCTTTGAGAACACCGGGGAGCTGTTTTTT. This translates into CASSFENTGELFF.

This clonotype was found many times. This rearrangement joins TRBV5-1 to TRBJ1-1; D is unclear. V gave up 4 bases and J gave up 0 bases, with 16 bases separating them. The CDR3 runs to 16 residues. Germline V CDR1 and CDR2: SGHRS, YFSETQ. As DNA, the CDR3 is TGCGCCAGCAGCAAGTCTGGTGGACGGCTGAACACTGAAGCTTTCTTT. Translated: CASSKSGGRLNTEAFF.

This clonotype has at least ten counts. V gene TRBV29-1 combines with J gene TRBJ1-1; possibly TRBD1 for D (6 bases). CDR1 is SQVTM, CDR2 ANQGSEA, per germline. The V end was cut by 4 bases, the J end by 8 bases, with 20 bases between. This CDR3 has 14 residues. CDR3 amino acids: CSVAHRDGDQEAFF. In DNA form, the CDR3 reads TGCAGCGTTGCCCACAGGGATGGTGACCAGGAAGCTTTCTTT.

V and J are TRBV20-1 and TRBJ2-3; 9 positions match TRBD2. Germline-derived CDR1 and CDR2 are DFQATT and SNEGSKA (reference sequence). The CDR3 sequence is 14 residues long. The junction had 6 bases not matched to a gene; V was cut back by 5 bases and J by 3 bases. Here the CDR3 reads CSAGISGGTDTQYF. CDR3 coding DNA: TGCAGTGCTGGAATTAGCGGGGGAACAGATACGCAGTATTTT.

This clonotype rates as medium-sized. V and J are TRBV7-9 and TRBJ1-5; D gene unclear. V gave up 4 bases and J gave up 5 bases, with 15 bases separating them. The germline V gene encodes CDR1 SEHNR and CDR2 FQNEAQ (reference sequence). The CDR3 spans 15 residues. The CDR3 protein is CASSSSGPGDQPQHF. The CDR3 region has the DNA TGTGCCAGCAGCTCCTCTGGGCCAGGCGATCAGCCCCAGCATTTT. Combining the CDR3 with reference TRBV7-9 and TRBJ1-5 gives the whole variable domain DTGVSQNPRHKITKRGQNVTFRCDPISEHNRLYWYRQTLGQGPEFLTYFQNEAQLEKSRLLSDRFSAERPKGSFSTLEIQRTEQGDSAMYLCASSSSGPGDQPQHFGDGTRLSIL.

This clonotype was counted at least ten times. This chain joins TRBV12-3 or TRBV12-4 and TRBJ1-2; TRBD1 might be the D (5 bases). The CDR3 loop spans 13 amino acids. Trimming shortened V by 6 bases and J by 4 bases, and 12 bases separated the two germline ends. The CDR3 sequence: CASSQWGFYGYTF. The CDR3 DNA reads TGTGCCAGCAGCCAGTGGGGGTTCTATGGCTACACCTTC.

This clonotype was detected many times. The chain links TRBV12-3 or TRBV12-4 to TRBJ1-2; D remains unclear. The CDR3 covers 12 residues. V was cut by 3 bases and J by 8 bases, with 10 bases left in between. The CDR3 loop is CASSFSSHGYTF. CDR3 nucleotide sequence: TGTGCCAGCAGTTTCTCCAGTCACGGCTACACCTTC.

This clonotype was seen many times. V and J are TRBV3-1 and TRBJ2-3, with 10 bases matching TRBD2. The germline gives CDR1 LGHDT, CDR2 YNNKEL (reference sequence). The CDR3 is 16 amino acids. J was trimmed by 2 bases and V by 1 base; bases with no gene match: 3. The CDR3 reads CASSQGLAGATDTQYF. In nucleotides, the CDR3 is TGTGCCAGCAGCCAAGGGCTAGCGGGGGCCACAGATACGCAGTATTTT.

This clonotype was seen at least ten times. The V and J genes are TRBV20-1 and TRBJ2-5; D is unresolved. The V gene's germline CDR1 is DFQATT and CDR2 SNEGSKA (reference sequence). Trimming stripped 3 bases from V and 1 base from J, with 12 bases between. CDR3 length equals 14 residues. In nucleotides, the CDR3 is TGCAGTGCTAGGGGGTCCGACTCCCAAGAGACCCAGTACTTC. This codes for CSARGSDSQETQYF.

Concerning this clonotype itself: Just one base apart from a much larger clone, this may be a read error. The chain joins TRBV12-3 or TRBV12-4 to TRBJ1-2; unclear D gene. Trimming stripped 7 bases from V and 1 base from J, with 7 bases between. The CDR3 has 12 residues. The CDR3 is CASTLGNYGYTF. DNA of the CDR3: TGTGCCAGCACCCTGGGTAACTATGGCTACACCTTC.

This clonotype was recorded many times. CDR3 protein: CASSLSQPSSYNSPLHF. CDR3 nucleotide sequence: TGCGCCAGCAGCTTGAGCCAGCCAAGCTCCTATAATTCACCCCTCCACTTT. This sequence joins TRBV5-1 and TRBJ1-6; D not certain. The germline V gene has CDR1 SGHRS and CDR2 YFSETQ. The CDR3 is 17 residues long. The V end was cut by 1 base, the J end by 0 bases, with 11 bases between.

This clonotype was seen more than once but under ten times. A single base separates this from a much larger clone, so it may be a read error. V gene TRBV5-6 combines with J gene TRBJ1-5, with D possibly TRBD1 on 5 matching bases. Germline assignment: CDR1 SGHDT and CDR2 YYEEEE. This CDR3 spans 12 amino acids. CDR3 DNA sequence: TGTGACAGCAGCTTAGGGGATCAGCCCCAGCATTTT. Translated, it gives CDSSLGDQPQHF. The variable domain in full, with the rest retrieved from reference TRBV5-6 and TRBJ1-5, is DAGVTQSPTHLIKTRGQQVTLRCSPKSGHDTVSWYQQALGQGPQFIFQYYEEEERQRGNFPDRFSGHQFPNYSSELNVNALLLGDSALYLCDSSLGDQPQHFGDGTRLSIL.

This clonotype was counted ten times or more. This CDR3 reads CSARDWREGRSQYF. The DNA of the CDR3 is TGCAGTGCTAGAGATTGGAGGGAGGGCCGATCGCAGTATTTT. V gene TRBV20-1 combines with J gene TRBJ2-3; 7 nucleotides agree with TRBD2. J lost 10 bases, V lost 0 bases, and 10 bases had no gene match. The germline V gene encodes CDR1 DFQATT and CDR2 SNEGSKA (reference sequence). CDR3 length: 14 residues.

A word on this clonotype: A much larger clone differs from this one at a single base, so this may be a read error. The chain joins TRBV3-1 to TRBJ2-5; D remains ambiguous. CDR3 size: 11 residues. Germline CDR1 reads LGHDT; CDR2 reads YNNKEL (reference sequence). CDR3 coding DNA: TGTGCCAGCAGCCAAGTGGAGAACCAGTACTTC. This translates into CASSQVENQYF.

This clonotype was recorded at least ten times. CDR3 sequence reads: CASSQTPELTEAFF. The DNA of the CDR3 is TGTGCCAGCAGCCAAACACCAGAACTGACTGAAGCTTTCTTT. The chain links TRBV3-1 to TRBJ1-1; D is undetermined. Germline V CDR1 and CDR2: LGHDT, YNNKEL (reference sequence). The CDR3 covers 14 residues. Trimming stripped 2 bases from V and 5 bases from J, with 12 bases between.

This clonotype was seen ten or more times. The chain combines TRBV4-2 with TRBJ2-3; D might be TRBD1 (5 bases). CDR3 length: 15 amino acids. Germline V lookup: CDR1 LGHNA, CDR2 YNFKEQ. V was shortened by 3 bases and J by 2 bases, with 12 bases between the two germline ends. The CDR3 here is CASSHQGSLTDTQYF. CDR3 DNA: TGTGCCAGCAGCCATCAGGGCTCCCTCACAGATACGCAGTATTTT.

This clonotype came up many times. The chain has TRBV20-1 and TRBJ2-7, with no clear D. The V gene lost 1 base and the J gene lost 5 bases, with 6 bases spanning the gap. The CDR3 length is 11 residues. Germline V gene sequence: CDR1 DFQATT, CDR2 SNEGSKA (reference sequence). CDR3 sequence reads: CSARVQDEQYF. For the CDR3, the DNA is TGCAGTGCTAGAGTTCAGGACGAGCAGTACTTC.

There are many counts of this clonotype. The chain carries TRBV5-6 and TRBJ2-2, with 8 nucleotides matching TRBD1. The CDR3 runs to 13 residues. V was clipped by 4 bases and J by 6 bases; unmatched bases: 2. Germline CDR1 and CDR2: SGHDT and YYEEEE. CDR3 in amino acids: CASSLQGAGELFF. As DNA, the CDR3 is TGTGCCAGCAGCCTACAGGGGGCCGGGGAGCTGTTTTTT.

Comment on this clonotype: Given a much more abundant clone one base away, this may be a read error. The chain recombines TRBV7-9 with TRBJ1-6; D gene unclear. Germline V CDR1 and CDR2: SEHNR, FQNEAQ (reference sequence). The V and J ends lost 7 bases and 10 bases respectively, with 14 bases between them. The CDR3 covers 13 residues. CDR3 residues: CASNTFGVSPLHF. CDR3 DNA sequence: TGTGCCAGCAACACTTTCGGGGTCTCACCCCTCCACTTT.

This clonotype was seen many times. V usage is TRBV5-1 and J usage is TRBJ2-5; the D gene could be TRBD1 or TRBD2 (5 bases each). V gave up 3 bases and J gave up 1 base, with 10 bases separating them. Looked up from germline, CDR1 is SGHRS and CDR2 is YFSETQ. The CDR3 runs to 14 residues. CDR3 protein: CASSSGPAQETQYF. Here the CDR3 DNA reads TGCGCCAGCAGCTCGGGACCTGCCCAAGAGACCCAGTACTTC.

The table lists this clonotype with many counts. V is TRBV20-1 and J is TRBJ2-1; a weak D match, TRBD1 (6 bases). From germline, CDR1 is DFQATT and CDR2 SNEGSKA (reference sequence). The CDR3 length is 13 residues. V lost 7 bases, J lost 4 bases, and 14 bases lay in between. DNA of the CDR3: TGCAGTGTAGGGCAGGGGAGTTACAATGAGCAGTTCTTC. Protein product: CSVGQGSYNEQFF.

This clonotype was seen at least ten times. The chain couples TRBV5-1 to TRBJ1-4; 7 positions match TRBD1. Germline trimming cut 4 bases from V and 6 bases from J; bases unmatched to any gene: 12. There are 16 residues in the CDR3. CDR1 and CDR2 from the germline V gene are SGHRS and YFSETQ. CDR3 in DNA: TGCGCCAGCAGCCGGGGACAGTCCGCGCGGGATGAAAAACTGTTTTTT. Translation: CASSRGQSARDEKLFF.

This clonotype was seen repeatedly, ten times or more. The V and J genes are TRBV7-9 and TRBJ1-1; no definite D call. Trimming shortened V by 4 bases and J by 0 bases, and 6 bases separated the two germline ends. This CDR3 comprises 13 residues. The germline V gene encodes CDR1 SEHNR and CDR2 FQNEAQ (reference sequence). The chain's CDR3 is CASSSEMNTEAFF. Here the CDR3 DNA reads TGTGCCAGCAGCTCCGAAATGAACACTGAAGCTTTCTTT.

This clonotype was recorded many times. CDR3: CSARVRRTAEAFF. The CDR3 nucleotides read TGCAGTGCTAGAGTTAGGCGAACGGCTGAAGCTTTCTTT. The chain uses TRBV20-1 and TRBJ1-1; D not certain. The CDR3 runs 13 residues. Trimming pared 1 base from V and 6 bases from J, leaving 12 bases between. Germline lookup yields CDR1 DFQATT and CDR2 SNEGSKA (reference sequence).

This clonotype has at least ten counts. The chain recombines TRBV12-3 or TRBV12-4 with TRBJ2-5; TRBD1 matches 7 bases. V was clipped by 3 bases and J by 2 bases; unmatched bases: 6. This CDR3 has 15 amino acids. The CDR3 sequence is CASSLIPGQQETQYF. The CDR3 DNA is TGTGCCAGCAGTTTGATCCCGGGACAGCAAGAGACCCAGTACTTC.

At least ten counts were recorded for this clonotype. The V call is TRBV20-1, the J call TRBJ1-5; D call uncertain. The CDR3 has 13 amino acids. V was shortened by 6 bases and J by 0 bases, with 9 bases between the two germline ends. Germline V gene data show CDR1 as DFQATT and CDR2 as SNEGSKA (reference sequence). CDR3 in amino acids: CSARSTSNQPQHF. CDR3 nucleotide sequence: TGCAGTGCAAGAAGCACTAGCAATCAGCCCCAGCATTTT.